This T cell receptor beta chain stems from a study of blood T cell repertoires in COVID-19. Study information: Sample material is recorded as cDNA or gDNA derived from T cells, B-cell-depleted T cells, or PBMCs.

J was trimmed by 1 base and V by 4 bases; bases with no gene match: 7. Germline CDR1 reads KGHSH; CDR2 reads LQKENI. The CDR3 totals 16 residues. This clone has only one observation. Generated by immunoSEQ multiplex PCR, the TCRdb table keeps only in-frame clones and is missing some. This table holds fewer than 90,000 clones, about nine tenths found once. Specimen: peripheral blood. The chain combines TRBV18 with TRBJ2-3, with TRBD2 matching over 8 bases. This TCR came from a man in his thirties or forties with acute or convalescent COVID-19. The CDR3 bases are TGTGCCAGCTCACTTAGCGGGAAGAGGGGCACAGATACGCAGTATTTT. Translated, it gives CASSLSGKRGTDTQYF.